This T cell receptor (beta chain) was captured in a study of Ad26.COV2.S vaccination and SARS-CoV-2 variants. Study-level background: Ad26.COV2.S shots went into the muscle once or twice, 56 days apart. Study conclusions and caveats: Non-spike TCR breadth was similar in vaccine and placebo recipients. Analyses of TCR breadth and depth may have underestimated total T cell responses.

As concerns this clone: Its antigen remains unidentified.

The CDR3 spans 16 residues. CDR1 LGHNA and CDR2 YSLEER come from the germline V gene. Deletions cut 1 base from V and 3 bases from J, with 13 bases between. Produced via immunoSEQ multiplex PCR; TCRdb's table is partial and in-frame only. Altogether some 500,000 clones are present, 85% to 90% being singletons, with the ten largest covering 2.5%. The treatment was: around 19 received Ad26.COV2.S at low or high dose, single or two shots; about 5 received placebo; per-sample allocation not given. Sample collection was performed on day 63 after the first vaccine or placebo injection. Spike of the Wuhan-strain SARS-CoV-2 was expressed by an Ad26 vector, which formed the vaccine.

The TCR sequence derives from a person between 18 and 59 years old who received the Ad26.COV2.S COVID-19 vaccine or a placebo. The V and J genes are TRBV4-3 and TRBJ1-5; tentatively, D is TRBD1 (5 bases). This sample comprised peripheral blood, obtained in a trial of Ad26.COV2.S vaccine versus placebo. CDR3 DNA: TGCGCCAGCAGCCAAGGTATTGGGGGGAACAATCAGCCCCAGCATTTT. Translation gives CASSQGIGGNNQPQHF.